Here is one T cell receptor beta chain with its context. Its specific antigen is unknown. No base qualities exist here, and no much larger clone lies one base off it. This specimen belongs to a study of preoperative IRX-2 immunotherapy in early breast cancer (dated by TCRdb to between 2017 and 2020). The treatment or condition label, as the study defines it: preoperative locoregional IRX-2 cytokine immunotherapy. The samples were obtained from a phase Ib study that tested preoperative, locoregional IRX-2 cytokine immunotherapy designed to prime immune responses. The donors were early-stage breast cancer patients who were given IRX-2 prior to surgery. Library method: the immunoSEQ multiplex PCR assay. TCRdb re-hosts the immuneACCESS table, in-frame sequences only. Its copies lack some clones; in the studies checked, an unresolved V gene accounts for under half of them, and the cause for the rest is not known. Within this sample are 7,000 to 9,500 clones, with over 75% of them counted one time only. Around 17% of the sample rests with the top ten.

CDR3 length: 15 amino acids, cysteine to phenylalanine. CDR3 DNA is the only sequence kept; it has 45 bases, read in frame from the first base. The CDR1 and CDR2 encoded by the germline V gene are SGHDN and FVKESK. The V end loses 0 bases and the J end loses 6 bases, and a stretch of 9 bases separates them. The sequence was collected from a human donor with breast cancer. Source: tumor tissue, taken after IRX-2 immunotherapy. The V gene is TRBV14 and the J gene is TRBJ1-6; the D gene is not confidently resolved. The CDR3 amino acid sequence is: CASSQEGRLNSPLHF. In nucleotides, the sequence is TGTGCCAGCAGCCAAGAAGGGCGGCTTAATTCACCCCTCCACTTT.